This T cell receptor beta chain comes out of a study of T-cell reconstitution after alpha-beta-depleted transplantation in children. This sample's TCRbeta library carried unique molecular identifier barcodes. TCRdb independently ran MiXCR on the PCR reads; one entry per CDR3 protein. The data hold around 72,000 distinct CDR3 sequences, with just under 5% observed a single time. This clonotype was found many times. The target antigen is unknown. CDR3 length: 18 residues. V shed 0 bases, J shed 1 base, and the junction held 7 bases outside the gene matches. CDR1 and CDR2 (germline): SGHVS, FNYEAQ. Study findings and constraints: It was newly produced T cells that mostly accounted for T-cell counts and diversity one year after transplant.

This chain connects TRBV7-6 to TRBJ2-1, with TRBD1 matching over 9 bases. The sample here was PBMCs, mostly from graft donor cells, taken 180 days after TCRalphabeta/CD19-depleted stem cell transplant. The receptor was derived from a boy younger than two who had a stem cell transplant for acute myeloid leukemia, so the T cells may come from the graft donor. The CDR3 here is CASSLAHEGQGSYNEQFF. CDR3 sequence (DNA): TGTGCCAGCAGCTTAGCACACGAGGGACAGGGTTCCTACAATGAGCAGTTCTTC.